This section outlines one T cell receptor beta chain sequence together with its context. Antigen unknown. This entry belongs to a study of T cell responses to AZD1222 COVID-19 vaccine. As for the study in general: Second doses were pooled across both intervals (about 4 or about 12 weeks). Study findings and constraints: Close to half of spike-specific TCRs reportedly recognize unmutated variant regions. There were mostly white British donors and more females than males, and clonal diversity was possibly underestimated.

Using immunoSEQ multiplex PCR, the repertoire was profiled, and TCRdb retains in-frame clones only, with some absent. Among under 200,000 clones listed, over 85% were seen once. Germline CDR1 is GTSNPN and CDR2 is SVGIG (reference sequence). The V end was cut by 5 bases, the J end by 1 base, with 11 bases between. The CDR3 contains 13 residues. This receptor was taken from an adult in good health. The chain uses TRBV30 and TRBJ1-1, with TRBD1 as a possible D gene (5 bases). The sequences come from peripheral blood, collected on day 0 of AZD1222 vaccination. The CDR3 reads CAWLLRGNTEAFF. In nucleotides, the CDR3 is TGTGCCTGGTTACTGAGGGGGAACACTGAAGCTTTCTTT.